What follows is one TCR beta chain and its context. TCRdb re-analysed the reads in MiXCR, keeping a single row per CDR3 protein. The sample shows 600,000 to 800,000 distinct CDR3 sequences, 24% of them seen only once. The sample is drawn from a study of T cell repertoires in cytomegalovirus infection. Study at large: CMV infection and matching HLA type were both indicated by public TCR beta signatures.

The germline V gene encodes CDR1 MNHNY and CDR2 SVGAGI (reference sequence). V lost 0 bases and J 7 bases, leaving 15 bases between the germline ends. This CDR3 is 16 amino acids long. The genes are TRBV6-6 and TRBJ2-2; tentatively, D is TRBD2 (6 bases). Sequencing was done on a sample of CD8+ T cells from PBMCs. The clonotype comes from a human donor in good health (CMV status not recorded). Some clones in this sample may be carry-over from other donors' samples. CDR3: CASSYSGGGRDGELFF. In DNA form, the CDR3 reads TGTGCCAGCAGTTACTCGGGAGGCGGTAGGGACGGGGAGCTGTTTTTT.